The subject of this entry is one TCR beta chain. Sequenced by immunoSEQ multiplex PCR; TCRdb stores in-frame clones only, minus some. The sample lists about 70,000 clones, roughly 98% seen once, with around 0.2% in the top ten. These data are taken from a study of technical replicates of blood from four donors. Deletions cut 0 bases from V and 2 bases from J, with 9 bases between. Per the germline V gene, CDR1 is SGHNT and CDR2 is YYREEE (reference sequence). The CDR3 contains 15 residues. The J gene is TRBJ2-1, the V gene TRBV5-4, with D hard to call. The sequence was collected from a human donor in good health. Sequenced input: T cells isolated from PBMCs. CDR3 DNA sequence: TGTGCCAGCAGCTTGGACGAGCGCGCCTACAATGAGCAGTTCTTC. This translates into CASSLDERAYNEQFF.